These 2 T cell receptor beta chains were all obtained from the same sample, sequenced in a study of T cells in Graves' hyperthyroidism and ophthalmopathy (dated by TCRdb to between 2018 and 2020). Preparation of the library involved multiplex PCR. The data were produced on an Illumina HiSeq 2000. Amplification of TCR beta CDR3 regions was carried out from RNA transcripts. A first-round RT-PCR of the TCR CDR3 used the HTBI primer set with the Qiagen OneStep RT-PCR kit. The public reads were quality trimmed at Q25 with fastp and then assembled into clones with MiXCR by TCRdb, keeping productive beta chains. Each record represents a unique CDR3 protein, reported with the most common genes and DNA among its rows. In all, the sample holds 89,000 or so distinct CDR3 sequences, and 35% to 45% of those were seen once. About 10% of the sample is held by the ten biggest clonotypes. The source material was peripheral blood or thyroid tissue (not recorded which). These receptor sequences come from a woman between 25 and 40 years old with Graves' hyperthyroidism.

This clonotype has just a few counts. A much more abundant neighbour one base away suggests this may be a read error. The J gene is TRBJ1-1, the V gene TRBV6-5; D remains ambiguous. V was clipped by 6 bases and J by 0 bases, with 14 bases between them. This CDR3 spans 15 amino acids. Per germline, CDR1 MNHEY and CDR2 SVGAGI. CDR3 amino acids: CASRDDGYMNTEAFF. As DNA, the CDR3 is TGTGCCAGCAGGGATGACGGATACATGAACACTGAAGCTTTCTTT.

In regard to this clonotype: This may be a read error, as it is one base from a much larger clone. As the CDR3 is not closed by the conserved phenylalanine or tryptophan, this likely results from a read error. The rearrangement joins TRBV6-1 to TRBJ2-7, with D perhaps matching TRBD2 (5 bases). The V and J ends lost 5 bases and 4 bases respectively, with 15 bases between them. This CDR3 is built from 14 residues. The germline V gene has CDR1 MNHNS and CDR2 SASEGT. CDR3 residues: CASSFVRRRYEQYS. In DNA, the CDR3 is TGTGCCAGCAGTTTCGTCCGGAGGAGGTACGAGCAGTACTCC.